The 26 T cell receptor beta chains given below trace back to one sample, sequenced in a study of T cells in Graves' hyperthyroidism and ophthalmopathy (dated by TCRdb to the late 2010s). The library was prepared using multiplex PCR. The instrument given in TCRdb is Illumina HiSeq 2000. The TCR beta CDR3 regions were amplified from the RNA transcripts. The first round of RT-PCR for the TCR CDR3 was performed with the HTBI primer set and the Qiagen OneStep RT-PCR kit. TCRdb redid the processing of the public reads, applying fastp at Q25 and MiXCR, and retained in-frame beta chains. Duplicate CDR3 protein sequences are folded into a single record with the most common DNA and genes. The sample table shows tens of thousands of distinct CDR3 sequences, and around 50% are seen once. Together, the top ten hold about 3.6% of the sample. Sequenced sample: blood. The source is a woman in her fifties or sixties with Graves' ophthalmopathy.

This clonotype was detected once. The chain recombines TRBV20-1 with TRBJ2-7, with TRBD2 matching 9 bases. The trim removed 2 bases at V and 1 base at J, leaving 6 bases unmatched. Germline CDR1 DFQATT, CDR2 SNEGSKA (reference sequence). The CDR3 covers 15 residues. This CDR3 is CSARRLAGLSYEQYF. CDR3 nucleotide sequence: TGCAGTGCTAGAAGGCTAGCGGGATTGTCCTACGAGCAGTACTTC.

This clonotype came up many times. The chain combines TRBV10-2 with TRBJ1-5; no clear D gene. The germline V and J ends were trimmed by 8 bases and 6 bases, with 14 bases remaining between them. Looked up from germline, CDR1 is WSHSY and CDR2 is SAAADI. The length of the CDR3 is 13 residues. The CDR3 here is CASGEGWSQPQHF. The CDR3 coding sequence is TGCGCCAGCGGGGAGGGCTGGAGTCAGCCCCAGCATTTT.

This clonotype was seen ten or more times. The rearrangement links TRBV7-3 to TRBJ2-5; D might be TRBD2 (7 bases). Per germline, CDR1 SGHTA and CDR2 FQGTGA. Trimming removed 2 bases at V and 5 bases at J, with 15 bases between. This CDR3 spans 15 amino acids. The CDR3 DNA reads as TGTGCCAGCAGCTTAGGAGGGGGGGCGGGGGAGACCCAGTACTTC. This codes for CASSLGGGAGETQYF.

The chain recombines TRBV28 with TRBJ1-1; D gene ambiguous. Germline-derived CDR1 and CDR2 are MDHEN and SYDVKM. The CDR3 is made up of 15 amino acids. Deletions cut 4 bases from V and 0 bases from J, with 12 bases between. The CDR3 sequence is CASSSWEAVNTEAFF. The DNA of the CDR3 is TGTGCCAGCAGTTCGTGGGAGGCGGTGAACACTGAAGCTTTCTTT.

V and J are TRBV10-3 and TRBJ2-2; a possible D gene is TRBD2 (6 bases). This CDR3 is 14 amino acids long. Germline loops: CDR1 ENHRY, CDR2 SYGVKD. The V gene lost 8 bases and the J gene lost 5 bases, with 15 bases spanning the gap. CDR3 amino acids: CAIPGLKGTGELFF. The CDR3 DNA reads TGTGCCATCCCCGGACTAAAAGGGACCGGGGAGCTGTTTTTT.

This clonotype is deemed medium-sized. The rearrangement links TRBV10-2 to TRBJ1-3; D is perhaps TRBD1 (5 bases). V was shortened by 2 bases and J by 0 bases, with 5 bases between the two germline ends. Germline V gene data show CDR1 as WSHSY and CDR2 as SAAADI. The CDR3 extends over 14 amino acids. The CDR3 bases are TGCGCCAGCAGTGAGACAGGCTCTGGAAACACCATATATTTT. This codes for CASSETGSGNTIYF.

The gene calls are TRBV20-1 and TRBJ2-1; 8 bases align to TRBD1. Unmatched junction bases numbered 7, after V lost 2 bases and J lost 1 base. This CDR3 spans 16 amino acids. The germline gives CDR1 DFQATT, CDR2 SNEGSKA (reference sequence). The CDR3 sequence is CSARLATGGSYNEQFF. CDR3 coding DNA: TGCAGTGCTAGACTAGCCACAGGGGGATCCTACAATGAGCAGTTCTTC.

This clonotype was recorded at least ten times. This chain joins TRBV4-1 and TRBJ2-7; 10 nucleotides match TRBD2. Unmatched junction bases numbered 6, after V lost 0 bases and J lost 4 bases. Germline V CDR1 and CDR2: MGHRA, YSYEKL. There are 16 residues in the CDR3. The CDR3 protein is CASSQDSGTSAYEQYF. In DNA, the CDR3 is TGCGCCAGCAGCCAAGATTCGGGGACTAGCGCATACGAGCAGTACTTC.

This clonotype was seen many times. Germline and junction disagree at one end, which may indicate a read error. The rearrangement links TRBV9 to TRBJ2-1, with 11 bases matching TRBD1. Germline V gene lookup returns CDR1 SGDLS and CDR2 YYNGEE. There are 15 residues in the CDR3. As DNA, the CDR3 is TGTGCCAGCAGCGGGACAGGGGGCTCCCACAATGAGCAGTTCTTC. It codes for CASSGTGGSHNEQFF.

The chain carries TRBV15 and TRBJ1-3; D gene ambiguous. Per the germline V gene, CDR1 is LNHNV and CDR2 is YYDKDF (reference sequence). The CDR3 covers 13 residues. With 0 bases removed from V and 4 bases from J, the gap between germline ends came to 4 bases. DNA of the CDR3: TGTGCCACCAGCAGAGATCTAGGAAACACCATATATTTT. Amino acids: CATSRDLGNTIYF.

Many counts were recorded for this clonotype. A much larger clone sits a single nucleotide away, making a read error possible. CDR3 nucleotide sequence: TGTGCCAGCAGCTCAAGGGGGTCCCCGAGCTCCTCCAATGAGCAGTTCTTC. This translates into CASSSRGSPSSSNEQFF. This sequence joins TRBV7-3 and TRBJ2-1, with D perhaps matching TRBD1 (6 bases). This CDR3 region has 17 residues. The germline gives CDR1 SGHTA, CDR2 FQGTGA.

The chain's CDR3 is CASSLDQGGKLFF. CDR3 bases: TGTGCCAGCAGCTTAGACCAAGGGGGAAAACTGTTTTTT. The V gene is TRBV7-2, the J gene TRBJ1-4, with a tentative D call TRBD1 (6 bases). Trimming took 1 base from V and 10 from J, leaving 10 bases between them. CDR1 SGHTA and CDR2 FQGNSA come from the germline V gene. The CDR3 totals 13 residues.

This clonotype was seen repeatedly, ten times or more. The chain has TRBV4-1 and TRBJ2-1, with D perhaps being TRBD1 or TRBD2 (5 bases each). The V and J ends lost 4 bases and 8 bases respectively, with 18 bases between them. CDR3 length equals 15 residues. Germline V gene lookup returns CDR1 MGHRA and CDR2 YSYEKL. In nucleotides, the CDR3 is TGCGCCAGCAGCCGATTAGAGGGGTTGGTGCATGAGCAGTTCTTC. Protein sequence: CASSRLEGLVHEQFF.

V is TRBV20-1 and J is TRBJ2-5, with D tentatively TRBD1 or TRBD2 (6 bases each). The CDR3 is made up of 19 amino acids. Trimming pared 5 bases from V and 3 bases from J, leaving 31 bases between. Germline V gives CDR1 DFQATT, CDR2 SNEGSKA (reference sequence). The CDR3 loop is CSAWDTLGASWRAEETQYF. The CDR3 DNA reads TGCAGTGCTTGGGACACCCTTGGAGCTAGCTGGAGGGCGGAAGAGACCCAGTACTTC.

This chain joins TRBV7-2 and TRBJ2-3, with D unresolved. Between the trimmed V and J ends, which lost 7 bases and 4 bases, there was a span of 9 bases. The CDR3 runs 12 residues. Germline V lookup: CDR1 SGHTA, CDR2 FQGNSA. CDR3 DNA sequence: TGTGCCAGCAACGCATTCCCAGATACGCAGTATTTT. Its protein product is CASNAFPDTQYF.

CDR3 sequence: CATSETSGGLTGEQFF. The CDR3 nucleotides are TGTGCCACCAGTGAGACTAGCGGGGGTTTAACAGGTGAGCAGTTCTTC. This chain uses TRBV24-1 with TRBJ2-1, with TRBD2 matching 12 bases. The CDR3 totals 16 residues. From germline, CDR1 is KGHDR and CDR2 SFDVKD. The junction had 9 bases not matched to a gene; V was cut back by 4 bases and J by 9 bases.

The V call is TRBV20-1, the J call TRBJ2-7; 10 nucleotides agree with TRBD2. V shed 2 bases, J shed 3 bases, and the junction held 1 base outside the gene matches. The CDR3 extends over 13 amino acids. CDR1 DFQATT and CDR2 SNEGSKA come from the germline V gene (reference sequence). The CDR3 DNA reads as TGCAGTGCTAGAACTAGCGGGAACTACGAGCAGTACTTC. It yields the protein CSARTSGNYEQYF.

CDR3 bases: TGTGCCAGCGGGAAAATGACTAGCGGGAGCTACGAGCAGTACTTC. Translating it yields CASGKMTSGSYEQYF. The gene calls are TRBV25-1 and TRBJ2-7; TRBD2 aligns across 12 bases. The CDR3 extends over 15 amino acids. The V segment lost 8 bases and the J segment 3 bases; nucleotides outside the gene matches: 8. Germline loops: CDR1 MGHDK, CDR2 SYGVNS.

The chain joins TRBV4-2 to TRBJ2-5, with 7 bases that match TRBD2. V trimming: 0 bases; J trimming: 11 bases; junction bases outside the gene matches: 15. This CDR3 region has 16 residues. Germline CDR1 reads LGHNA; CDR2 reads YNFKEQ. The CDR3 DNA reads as TGTGCCAGCAGCCAAGATGGGATGGGGGGGGTTAGGAATCAGTACTTC. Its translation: CASSQDGMGGVRNQYF.

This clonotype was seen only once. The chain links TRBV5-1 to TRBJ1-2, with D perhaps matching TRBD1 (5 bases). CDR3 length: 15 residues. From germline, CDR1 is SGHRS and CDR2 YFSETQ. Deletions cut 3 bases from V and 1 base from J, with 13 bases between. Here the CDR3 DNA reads TGCGCCAGCAGCTCCCGAATGACAGTTAACTATGGCTACACCTTC. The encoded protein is CASSSRMTVNYGYTF.

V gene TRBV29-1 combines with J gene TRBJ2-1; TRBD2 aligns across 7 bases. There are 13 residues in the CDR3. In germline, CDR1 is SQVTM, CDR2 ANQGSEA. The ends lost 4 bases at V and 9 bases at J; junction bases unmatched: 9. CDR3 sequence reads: CSVGGGSRGEQFF. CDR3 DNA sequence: TGCAGCGTTGGGGGCGGGAGTCGTGGTGAGCAGTTCTTC.

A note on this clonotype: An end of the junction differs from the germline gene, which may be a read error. The CDR3 bases are TGCGCCAGTAGCCGACTAGCGGGGAGTCTAGAGACCCAGTACTTC. Its protein product is CASSRLAGSLETQYF. The chain combines TRBV4-1 with TRBJ2-5, with TRBD2 matching 11 bases. The CDR3 has 15 residues. Germline V gene data show CDR1 as MGHRA and CDR2 as YSYEKL.

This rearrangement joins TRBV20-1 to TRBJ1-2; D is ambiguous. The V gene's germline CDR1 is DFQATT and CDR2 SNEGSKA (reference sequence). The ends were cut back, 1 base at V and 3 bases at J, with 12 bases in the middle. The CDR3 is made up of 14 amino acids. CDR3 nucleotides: TGCAGTGCTAGAGCTAGCTCATGGGACTATGGCTACACCTTC. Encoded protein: CSARASSWDYGYTF.

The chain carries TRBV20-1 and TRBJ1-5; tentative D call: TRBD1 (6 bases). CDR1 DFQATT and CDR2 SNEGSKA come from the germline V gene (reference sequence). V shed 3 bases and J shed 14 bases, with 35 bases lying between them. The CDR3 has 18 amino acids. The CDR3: CSASLLGPGLAGGSYEHF. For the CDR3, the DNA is TGCAGTGCTAGTTTGCTGGGACCGGGACTAGCGGGGGGCTCCTACGAGCATTTT.

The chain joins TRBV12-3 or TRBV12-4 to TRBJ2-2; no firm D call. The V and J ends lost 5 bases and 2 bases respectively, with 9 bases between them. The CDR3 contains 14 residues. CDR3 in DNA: TGTGCCAGCAGTCAAACAGCCAACACCGGGGAGCTGTTTTTT. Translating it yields CASSQTANTGELFF.

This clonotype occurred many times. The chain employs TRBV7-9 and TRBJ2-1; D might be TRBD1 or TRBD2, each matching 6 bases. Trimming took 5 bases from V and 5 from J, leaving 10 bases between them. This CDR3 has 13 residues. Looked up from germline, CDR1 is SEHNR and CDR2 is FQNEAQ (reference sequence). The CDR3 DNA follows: TGTGCCAGCAGCATGGGGGGCCACAATGAGCAGTTCTTC. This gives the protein CASSMGGHNEQFF.